One T cell receptor (beta chain) is described in this entry. Its antigen is as yet unknown. The germline gives CDR1 LGHNT, CDR2 FRNRAP. This CDR3 is 16 amino acids long. V was shortened by 0 bases and J by 8 bases, with 19 bases between the two germline ends. Use of 60 Vbeta and 13 Jbeta primers characterized the PCR. Assay: immunoSEQ multiplex PCR; the TCRdb copy retains only in-frame clones and omits some. The sample has 120,000 or so clones. The sample comes from a study of cytomegalovirus exposure and HLA in healthy donors. Overall study findings and caveats: Despite most TCR sequences being rare, some public TCRs occurred in many donors. Investigators reported 150 to 200 TCR beta chains as tied to cytomegalovirus. In a later analysis, more than 15,000 TCR beta sequences were associated with HLA alleles at 0.05 false discovery rate.

The sample taken for sequencing was PBMCs. The receptor was isolated from a man aged 18 to 30 in good health and CMV-seronegative. This chain links TRBV12-5 with TRBJ1-2; D gene ambiguous. CDR3 bases: TGTGCTAGTGGTTTGGTGCCCGGCGCACTGGGCCGGGGCTACACCTTC. It yields the protein CASGLVPGALGRGYTF.